The 15 T cell receptor beta chains below come from one sample, sequenced in a study of T cell responses to AZD1222 COVID-19 vaccine. Profiled with immunoSEQ multiplex PCR; TCRdb holds only in-frame clones, not every one. The sample lists approximately 150,000 clones; 92% were seen once. The specimen was peripheral blood, collected 28 days after the second AZD1222 dose. The receptors stem from an adult who received the AZD1222 COVID-19 vaccine.

The chain recombines TRBV19 with TRBJ1-6; TRBD1 matches at 7 bases. The junction had 9 bases not matched to a gene; V was cut back by 4 bases and J by 9 bases. This CDR3 region has 15 residues. Germline values: CDR1 LNHDA, CDR2 SQIVND (reference sequence). CDR3 in amino acids: CASSRTHRGGSPLHF. CDR3 DNA: TGTGCCAGTAGTAGGACGCACAGGGGAGGTTCACCCCTCCACTTT.

This rearrangement joins TRBV18 to TRBJ1-1, with D perhaps TRBD1 (5 bases). From germline, CDR1 is KGHSH and CDR2 LQKENI. V was shortened by 2 bases and J by 5 bases, with 12 bases between the two germline ends. The CDR3 is made up of 14 amino acids. The CDR3 bases are TGTGCCAGCTCACCAGGGGGGATAAGGACTGAAGCTTTCTTT. Translated, it gives CASSPGGIRTEAFF.

By share, this clone counts as medium-sized. This rearrangement joins TRBV11-2 to TRBJ2-7; TRBD1 aligns across 8 bases. V was clipped by 3 bases and J by 2 bases; unmatched bases: 3. CDR1 is SGHAT, CDR2 FQNNGV, per germline. This CDR3 region has 14 residues. The CDR3 region is CASSFTQGAYEQYF. CDR3 nucleotides: TGTGCCAGCAGCTTTACACAGGGGGCCTACGAGCAGTACTTC.

The chain carries TRBV19 and TRBJ1-1; 7 bases fit TRBD1. This CDR3 is built from 14 residues. CDR1 LNHDA and CDR2 SQIVND come from the germline V gene (reference sequence). The trim removed 5 bases at V and 10 bases at J, leaving 13 bases unmatched. This CDR3 is CASSGPRGAARAFF. As DNA, the CDR3 is TGTGCCAGTAGTGGACCCAGGGGGGCCGCCCGAGCTTTCTTT.

There are a few counts of this clone. The CDR3 DNA reads as TGCGCCAGCAGCTTGAACCGGCAAACTCGGGCCTACGAGCAGTACTTC. It specifies CASSLNRQTRAYEQYF. The genes are TRBV5-1 and TRBJ2-7; D is ambiguous. The germline V and J ends were trimmed by 1 base and 2 bases, with 16 bases remaining between them. The CDR3 spans 16 residues. In germline, CDR1 is SGHRS, CDR2 YFSETQ.

The rearrangement joins TRBV29-1 to TRBJ1-5; no clear D. Germline V gene data show CDR1 as SQVTM and CDR2 as ANQGSEA. This CDR3 is built from 13 residues. Trimming pared 5 bases from V and 4 bases from J, leaving 12 bases between. CDR3 sequence reads: CSVRWAPNQPQHF. CDR3 in DNA: TGCAGCGTTAGATGGGCCCCTAATCAGCCCCAGCATTTT.

The rearrangement uses TRBV6-5 and TRBJ1-5, with D maybe TRBD1 (5 bases). Per germline, CDR1 MNHEY and CDR2 SVGAGI. The CDR3 spans 13 residues. Deletions cut 6 bases from V and 4 bases from J, with 10 bases between. The chain's CDR3 is CASRAGLNQPQHF. In DNA, the CDR3 is TGTGCCAGCAGAGCAGGGCTTAATCAGCCCCAGCATTTT.

Points on this clone: The sample has other DNA sequences that encode this CDR3 too. The chain links TRBV9 to TRBJ2-3; TRBD1 or TRBD2 may be the D gene (6 bases each). V shed 0 bases and J shed 4 bases, with 9 bases lying between them. This CDR3 is built from 14 residues. Germline V CDR1 and CDR2: SGDLS, YYNGEE. The CDR3 here is CASSVEGGSDTQYF. The CDR3 nucleotides read TGTGCCAGCAGCGTAGAGGGGGGATCAGATACGCAGTATTTT.

A single count supports this clone. CDR3 bases: TGTGCCAGCACAAAATCCCCTGGACAGGGAGAAGACTATGGCTACACCTTC. Protein product: CASTKSPGQGEDYGYTF. This chain uses TRBV19 with TRBJ1-2; 8 nucleotides match TRBD1. The V gene end was trimmed by 9 bases and the J gene end by 3 bases; junction bases not matched to a gene: 18. This CDR3 has 17 amino acids. In germline, CDR1 is LNHDA, CDR2 SQIVND (reference sequence).

J is TRBJ1-6 and V is TRBV10-3; 7 nucleotides align to TRBD1. Germline V gene sequence: CDR1 ENHRY, CDR2 SYGVKD. Trimming took 0 bases from V and 15 from J; bases not matched to a gene: 5. This CDR3 is built from 13 residues. The CDR3: CAISESGQYNLHF. CDR3 DNA: TGTGCCATCAGTGAGTCGGGACAGTACAACCTCCACTTT.

This chain connects TRBV10-3 to TRBJ1-2; TRBD1 aligns across 8 bases. The germline gives CDR1 ENHRY, CDR2 SYGVKD. The CDR3 runs 13 residues. V lost 1 base, J lost 7 bases, and 2 bases stayed unmatched. CDR3 loop: CAISELTGAGYTF. The CDR3 nucleotides read TGTGCCATCAGTGAGTTGACAGGGGCTGGCTACACCTTC.

This clone showed up just once. This chain links TRBV11-2 with TRBJ2-1; 8 bases align to TRBD2. CDR1 and CDR2 (germline): SGHAT, FQNNGV. V shed 7 bases and J 1 base; nucleotides not matched to a gene: 3. This CDR3 has 14 amino acids. CDR3 protein: CASTAGGSYNEQFF. The CDR3 bases are TGTGCCAGCACCGCGGGGGGTTCCTACAATGAGCAGTTCTTC.

V and J are TRBV29-1 and TRBJ2-3; 8 bases align to TRBD2. This CDR3 is 13 amino acids long. Germline V gene sequence: CDR1 SQVTM, CDR2 ANQGSEA. Trimming at V came to 5 bases and at J to 2 bases, leaving 3 bases not matched to a gene. CDR3 bases: TGCAGCGTTCGGGGGGGGATCACAGATACGCAGTATTTT. Translation: CSVRGGITDTQYF.

The chain uses TRBV7-6 and TRBJ2-7; no definite D call. Germline-derived CDR1 and CDR2 are SGHVS and FNYEAQ. The CDR3 extends over 14 amino acids. V was trimmed by 1 base and J by 0 bases, leaving 7 bases between them. CDR3 coding DNA: TGTGCCAGCAGCTTAGGCACAGTCTCCTACGAGCAGTACTTC. Translating it yields CASSLGTVSYEQYF.

The table lists this clone with a few counts. This chain uses TRBV19 with TRBJ1-4; 8 bases map to TRBD1. Looked up from germline, CDR1 is LNHDA and CDR2 is SQIVND (reference sequence). J lost 4 bases, V lost 10 bases, and 8 bases had no gene match. This CDR3 has 14 residues. CDR3 nucleotide sequence: TGTGCCACCTCCCGGACAGGGTATAATGAAAAACTGTTTTTT. Residues: CATSRTGYNEKLFF.